This T cell receptor beta chain was documented in a study of T cell responses to AZD1222 COVID-19 vaccine. Study-wide context: Second-dose groups at about 4 or about 12 weeks were pooled. Study results and limitations: Close to half of all spike-specific TCRs reportedly target regions of the variants that are unmutated. Scientists sampled the repertoires only once the peak T cell response had passed. Once two AZD1222 doses were given, Spike-specific TCR breadth and depth went up.

As regards this clone: Antigen unknown.

This CDR3 has 18 residues. The germline V gene encodes CDR1 LNHNV and CDR2 YYDKDF (reference sequence). V shed 5 bases and J shed 6 bases, with 27 bases lying between them. Profiling relied on immunoSEQ multiplex PCR, and the TCRdb table lists in-frame clones only, not all of them. The sample comprises about 150,000 clones, approximately 90% of which are singletons, and less than 5.5% rests with the top ten. The chain combines TRBV15 with TRBJ2-3, with a possible D match to TRBD1 (6 bases). This sample comprised peripheral blood, obtained on day 0 of AZD1222 vaccination. This TCR derives from an adult in good health. The CDR3 is CATSDPTPGVFFRDTQYF. CDR3 sequence (DNA): TGTGCCACCAGCGACCCGACCCCAGGGGTATTTTTTCGGGATACGCAGTATTTT.